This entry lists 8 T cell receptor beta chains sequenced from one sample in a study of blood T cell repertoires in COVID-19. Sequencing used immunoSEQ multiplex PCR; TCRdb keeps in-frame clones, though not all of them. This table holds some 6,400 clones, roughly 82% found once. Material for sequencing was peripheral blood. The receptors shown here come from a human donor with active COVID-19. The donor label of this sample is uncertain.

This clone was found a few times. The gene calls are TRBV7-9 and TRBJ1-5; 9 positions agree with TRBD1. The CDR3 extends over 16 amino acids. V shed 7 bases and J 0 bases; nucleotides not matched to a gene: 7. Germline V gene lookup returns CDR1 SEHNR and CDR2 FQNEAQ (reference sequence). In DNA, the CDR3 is TGTGCCAGCAAGTATATACAGGGGGCTAGCAATCAGCCCCAGCATTTT. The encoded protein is CASKYIQGASNQPQHF.

The CDR3 DNA reads as TGTGCCATCGCCAGACCGGGACAGGGTACGCGGCAGGAAAACACCATATATTTT. Its protein product is CAIARPGQGTRQENTIYF. The chain couples TRBV24-1 to TRBJ1-3; 9 nucleotides agree with TRBD1. J gave up 6 bases and V 11 bases, and 22 bases lay outside the gene matches. CDR3 length: 18 residues. The germline V gene encodes CDR1 KGHDR and CDR2 SFDVKD.

The CDR3 spells CASGQGRVAEKLFF. CDR3 DNA: TGTGCCAGCGGACAGGGGAGGGTAGCTGAAAAACTGTTTTTT. The chain recombines TRBV19 with TRBJ1-4; 9 bases line up with TRBD1. The CDR3 loop spans 14 amino acids. J was trimmed by 7 bases and V by 9 bases; bases with no gene match: 9. CDR1 and CDR2 from the germline V gene are LNHDA and SQIVND (reference sequence).

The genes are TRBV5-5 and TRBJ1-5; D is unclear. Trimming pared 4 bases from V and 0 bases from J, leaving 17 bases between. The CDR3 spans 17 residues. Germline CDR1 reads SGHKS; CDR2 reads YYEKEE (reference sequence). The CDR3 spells CASSPRAFRGSNQPQHF. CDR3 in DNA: TGTGCCAGCAGCCCCCGGGCCTTTCGGGGTAGCAATCAGCCCCAGCATTTT.

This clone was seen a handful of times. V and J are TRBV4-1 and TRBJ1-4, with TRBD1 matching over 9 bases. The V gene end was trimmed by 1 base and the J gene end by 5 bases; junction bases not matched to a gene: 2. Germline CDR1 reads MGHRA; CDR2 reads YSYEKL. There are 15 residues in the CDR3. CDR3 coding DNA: TGCGCCAGCAGCCAAGGGGACAGGGTGAATGAAAAACTGTTTTTT. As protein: CASSQGDRVNEKLFF.

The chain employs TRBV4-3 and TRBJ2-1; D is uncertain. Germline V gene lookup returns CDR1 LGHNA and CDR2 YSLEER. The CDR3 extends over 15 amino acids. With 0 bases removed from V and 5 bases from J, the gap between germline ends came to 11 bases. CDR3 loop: CASSQDNLYNNEQFF. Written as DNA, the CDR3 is TGCGCCAGCAGCCAAGATAATCTTTACAACAATGAGCAGTTCTTC.

As DNA, the CDR3 is TGTGCCAGCAGTTGGAGCGGGAGGGCCACACAGTTCTTC. Translation gives CASSWSGRATQFF. This chain connects TRBV6-5 to TRBJ2-1; 10 nucleotides line up with TRBD2. The CDR3 spans 13 residues. Trimming removed 4 bases from V and 13 bases from J; junction bases left unmatched: 7. Germline CDR1 is MNHEY and CDR2 is SVGAGI.

CDR3 region: CACDTGQQNSPLHF. CDR3 DNA sequence: TGTGCCTGCGACACGGGACAACAGAATTCACCCCTCCACTTT. This sequence joins TRBV30 and TRBJ1-6; D perhaps matches TRBD1 (6 bases). Germline V gene sequence: CDR1 GTSNPN, CDR2 SVGIG (reference sequence). The CDR3 runs 14 residues. V was shortened by 6 bases and J by 7 bases, with 16 bases between the two germline ends.